These T cell receptor beta chains were read from a single sample in a study of blood T cell repertoires in COVID-19. The method was immunoSEQ multiplex PCR; TCRdb's version includes in-frame clones alone and lacks a portion of them. The table includes under 200,000 clones, 80% to 85% detected once. Source material: PBMCs or T cells enriched from blood (not recorded which). These TCRs come from a woman between 25 and 40 years old who had been exposed to COVID-19. CDR3s include the opening cysteine and the closing phenylalanine or tryptophan. Fields, in order: clone size, J gene, V gene, D gene, CDR3 DNA, CDR3 protein. The D gene is left open where the match is weak. The size entry is marked missing in some rows and otherwise reads once, few, many or a size class.

size: NA
J: TRBJ2-2
V: TRBV2
D: NA
DNA: TGTGCCAGCAGCCCTTATAGATCCGGGGAGCTGTTTTTT
CDR3: CASSPYRSGELFF

size: NA
J: TRBJ2-1
V: TRBV18
D: TRBD1
DNA: TGTGCCAGCTCACCTTTGGACAGGGTGGGTGAGCAGTTCTTC
CDR3: CASSPLDRVGEQFF

size: NA
J: TRBJ1-2
V: TRBV19
D: NA
DNA: TGTGCCACCCGTCGGGGGAGAGGACCGTATGGCTACACCTTC
CDR3: CATRRGRGPYGYTF

size: NA
J: TRBJ1-1
V: TRBV9
D: NA
DNA: TGTGCCAGCAGCGTAGAGGGGTCCCTCACTGAAGCTTTCTTT
CDR3: CASSVEGSLTEAFF

size: NA
J: TRBJ2-3
V: TRBV27
D: NA
DNA: TGTGCCAGCAGTTTGGGGTACGGGTCTACAGCGGCAGATACGCAGTATTTT
CDR3: CASSLGYGSTAADTQYF

size: NA
J: TRBJ1-2
V: TRBV6-5
D: NA
DNA: TGTGCCAGCAGTCCGACAGCTTATGGCTACACCTTC
CDR3: CASSPTAYGYTF

size: NA
J: TRBJ1-2
V: TRBV9
D: NA
DNA: TGTGCCAGCAGCGCACGGGAAAACTATGGCTACACCTTC
CDR3: CASSARENYGYTF

size: NA
J: TRBJ1-2
V: TRBV29-1
D: TRBD1
DNA: TGCAGCGTTGAAGACCTCCCCTTTACCGGGACAGGGGGACATGGCTACACCTTC
CDR3: CSVEDLPFTGTGGHGYTF

size: once
J: TRBJ2-2
V: TRBV3-1/TRBV3-2
D: NA
DNA: TGTGCCAGCAGCCAACCCTACGGGACAATGAACACCGGGGAGCTGTTTTTT
CDR3: CASSQPYGTMNTGELFF

size: NA
J: TRBJ2-3
V: TRBV5-8
D: TRBD2
DNA: TGTGCCAGCAGCTTCTCGGGGGGGAGCACAGATACGCAGTATTTT
CDR3: CASSFSGGSTDTQYF

size: NA
J: TRBJ1-1
V: TRBV14
D: NA
DNA: TGTGCCAGCAGCCAAGTAGCGGGAAGGGGGACTCACGGAACTGACAACACTGAAGCTTTCTTT
CDR3: CASSQVAGRGTHGTDNTEAFF

size: NA
J: TRBJ2-3
V: TRBV21-1
D: NA
DNA: TGTGCCAGCAGCATACTTAGCGGGGGGACGGGTACCACAGATACGCAGTATTTT
CDR3: CASSILSGGTGTTDTQYF

size: NA
J: TRBJ1-4
V: TRBV5-6
D: NA
DNA: TGTGCCAGCAGAGATCGGACAGCTTCCAATGAAAAACTGTTTTTT
CDR3: CASRDRTASNEKLFF

size: NA
J: TRBJ1-1
V: TRBV6-5
D: NA
DNA: TGTGCCAGCAGTTACCGGGGGAACACTGAAGCTTTCTTT
CDR3: CASSYRGNTEAFF

size: NA
J: TRBJ1-2
V: TRBV3-1/TRBV3-2
D: NA
DNA: TGTGCCAGCAGCCAAGAACTTGGCTATGGCTACACCTTC
CDR3: CASSQELGYGYTF

size: NA
J: TRBJ1-2
V: TRBV27
D: TRBD1
DNA: TGTGCCAGCAGTTTTGGGACAGGGCAAGGCTACACCTTC
CDR3: CASSFGTGQGYTF

size: once
J: TRBJ1-2
V: TRBV7-9
D: NA
DNA: TGTGCCAGCAGCTTAGGCGGGGCGTATGGCTACACCTTC
CDR3: CASSLGGAYGYTF

size: once
J: TRBJ1-1
V: TRBV27
D: NA
DNA: TGTGCCAGCAGTTTATCCCAGGGATGGGGCACTGAAGCTTTCTTT
CDR3: CASSLSQGWGTEAFF

size: NA
J: TRBJ2-7
V: TRBV6-1
D: NA
DNA: TGTGCCAGCAGTGAAGCGCGGGACCGACCCTACGAGCAGTACTTC
CDR3: CASSEARDRPYEQYF

size: few
J: TRBJ1-5
V: TRBV2
D: NA
DNA: TGTGCCAGCAGTACACGGGTTGGGCAGCCCCAGCATTTT
CDR3: CASSTRVGQPQHF